This entry features one T cell receptor (beta chain) sequence. This sample stems from a study of blood T cell repertoires in COVID-19. Trimming stripped 6 bases from V and 3 bases from J, with 16 bases between. Per the germline V gene, CDR1 is SGHRS and CDR2 is YFSETQ. The CDR3 covers 14 residues. Produced via immunoSEQ multiplex PCR; TCRdb's table is partial and in-frame only. The table records over 200,000 clones, 87% of them present only once. J is TRBJ2-7 and V is TRBV5-1, with a possible D match to TRBD1 (6 bases). The sequenced sample was PBMCs or T cells enriched from blood (not recorded which). The sequence derives from a young man who had recovered from COVID-19. CDR3 residues: CASNDDGTHYEQYF. The CDR3 DNA follows: TGCGCCAGCAACGATGATGGGACACACTACGAGCAGTACTTC.